This T cell receptor (beta chain) was found in a study of vaccination and CD4 T cells after COVID-19. The Oncomine TCR Beta short-read assay was applied to DNA of cultured CD4+ T cells. TCRdb analysed the PCR reads with MiXCR anew, one entry per CDR3 protein. Of around 17,000 distinct CDR3 sequences in the sample, around 60% are singletons; the top ten hold about 9.4%. Treatment described: roughly 11-day PBMC culture with coronavirus spike peptide pools or control peptides (ViraFEST assay). With 8.5 to 10 ug/ml peptide pools and roughly 9.2 IU/ml IL-2, PBMCs were cultured at some 2.2 million per well. This clonotype was observed a few times. Its antigen is currently unknown. This CDR3 is 15 amino acids long. Germline assignment: CDR1 DFQATT and CDR2 SNEGSKA (reference sequence). V lost 0 bases and J lost 2; bases outside the gene matches: 3.

The chain has TRBV20-1 and TRBJ2-1; 8 nucleotides agree with TRBD2. The source material was CD4+ T cells from blood, cultured in vitro. The sequence derives from a human donor who had recovered from COVID-19. CDR3 DNA sequence: TGCAGTGCTAGAGAGGCGCGGGGGGCCTACAATGAGCAGTTCTTC. It codes for CSAREARGAYNEQFF.